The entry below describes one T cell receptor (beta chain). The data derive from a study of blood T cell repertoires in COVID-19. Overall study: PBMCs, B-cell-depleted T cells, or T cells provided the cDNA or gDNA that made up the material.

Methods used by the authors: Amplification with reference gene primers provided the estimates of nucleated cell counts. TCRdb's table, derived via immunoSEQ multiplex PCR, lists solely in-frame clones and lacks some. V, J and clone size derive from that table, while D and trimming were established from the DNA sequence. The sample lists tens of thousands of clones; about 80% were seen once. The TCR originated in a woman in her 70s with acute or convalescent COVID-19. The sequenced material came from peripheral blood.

The chain's CDR3 is CASSPGTGEFNEQFF. The CDR3 DNA follows: TGTGCCAGCAGCCCCGGGACAGGGGAGTTCAATGAGCAGTTCTTC. V gene TRBV5-4 combines with J gene TRBJ2-1, with TRBD1 matching 10 bases. The CDR3 runs to 15 residues. V lost 4 bases and J lost 6; bases outside the gene matches: 7. Germline loops: CDR1 SGHNT, CDR2 YYREEE (reference sequence). Full variable domain (outside the CDR3, taken from reference TRBV5-4 and TRBJ2-1): ETGVTQSPTHLIKTRGQQVTLRCSSQSGHNTVSWYQQALGQGPQFIFQYYREEENGRGNFPPRFSGLQFPNYSSELNVNALELDDSALYLCASSPGTGEFNEQFFGPGTRLTVL.